This T cell receptor beta chain was identified in a study of blood T cell repertoires in COVID-19. Sequencing used immunoSEQ multiplex PCR; TCRdb keeps in-frame clones, though not all of them. This sample has a few hundred thousand clones, with over 85% found just once. The V and J ends lost 4 bases and 1 base respectively, with 14 bases between them. CDR1 is SQVTM, CDR2 ANQGSEA, per germline. The CDR3 extends over 15 amino acids. The chain employs TRBV29-1 and TRBJ2-4, with D maybe TRBD1 (5 bases). Sequenced: PBMCs or T cells enriched from blood (not recorded which). This receptor was identified in a woman younger than 45 who had recovered from COVID-19. DNA for the CDR3: TGCAGCGTTGGGACACACGGCTTCGCCAAAAACATTCAGTACTTC. The encoded protein is CSVGTHGFAKNIQYF.